This TCR beta chain originates from a study of CD8 T cells in ankylosing spondylitis. The CDR3 spans 14 residues. The V gene's germline CDR1 is DFQATT and CDR2 SNEGSKA (reference sequence). With 3 bases removed from V and 8 bases from J, the gap between germline ends came to 14 bases. MiXCR, run by TCRdb on the 5' RACE reads, gives a single entry per CDR3 protein. The sample consists of some 120,000 distinct CDR3 sequences, around 13% of them appearing once. In this sample, this clonotype turned up many times. Material: blood, either unsorted or a sorted T cell fraction (not recorded which). The V call is TRBV20-1, the J call TRBJ1-6; D is unresolved. This clonotype originated in a female donor with ankylosing spondylitis or in good health (not recorded which). The CDR3 DNA reads TGCAGTGCTAGTAGGTCGGGTCGGTATTCACCCCTCCACTTT. Its protein product is CSASRSGRYSPLHF.